This T cell receptor beta chain was recovered during a study of response to subunit inactivated influenza vaccine (dated by TCRdb to the late 2010s). Notes on the research overall: To follow how T cells responded to a trivalent subunit inactivated influenza vaccine, the researchers relied on deep quantitative profiling of the T cell receptor repertoire. Results the study describes overall, beyond this receptor: It was suggested by the authors that each seasonal influenza vaccination may recruit only a limited number of new T cells.

This clonotype was found a few times. Its antigen remains undetermined. The input lacks base qualities; no much larger clone sits a single base away. The library was produced with RT-PCR. The sample was run on an Illumina HiSeq 2500. The public reads were reprocessed in TCRdb via fastp at Q25 and MiXCR, keeping in-frame beta chains. When rows share a CDR3 protein, they turn into one entry using the most common DNA and genes. Present in this sample are about 650,000 distinct CDR3 sequences, around 15% of which were seen just once. Clones ranked in the top ten supply 6.5% to 8% of the sample. Sequences SNHLY (CDR1) and FYNNEI (CDR2) are obtained from the germline V gene. Trimming removed 1 base from V and 4 bases from J; the gene matches leave 6 bases unexplained. The CDR3 runs 15 residues from the cysteine to the phenylalanine. The retained sequence is limited to the CDR3, 45 bases, with the frame set at the first base.

The sequencing used PBMCs from blood, collected about 14 days before vaccination. This clonotype was obtained from a man aged 45 to 65 who received an inactivated influenza vaccine. Donor details come from another sample of the same person, matched by shared clones. The sequence joins TRBV2 to TRBJ2-5; 7 central bases correspond to TRBD1. The CDR3 protein: CASSEGVTGVETQYF. The nucleotide sequence reads as follows: TGTGCCAGCAGTGAAGGGGTTACAGGGGTAGAGACCCAGTACTTC.